This is a list of T cell receptor beta chains from one sample in a study of T cells in Graves' hyperthyroidism and ophthalmopathy. TCRdb called the multiplex PCR reads again in MiXCR, with one record for every CDR3 protein. This sample has fewer than 750,000 distinct CDR3 sequences, with roughly 14% found just once. Sample: blood. The receptor set was obtained from a woman between 35 and 50 years old with Graves' ophthalmopathy. The CDR3 runs from the conserved cysteine through the conserved F or W. Fields, in order: J gene, V gene, D gene, clone size, CDR3 DNA, CDR3 protein. A D gene is named only where the DNA matches it firmly. The size field is filled for only some rows; it gives once, few, many or a size class.

TRBJ2-2 TRBV10-3 NA many TGTGCCATCAGTGAGGGTCAAACCGGGGAGCTGTTTTTT CAISEGQTGELFF
TRBJ2-5 TRBV28 NA many TGTGCCAGCAGTTATGGGTTAGGGGACGGCTACCAAGAGACCCAGTACTTC CASSYGLGDGYQETQYF
TRBJ2-7 TRBV2 NA many TGTGCCAGCAGTGGAGCAGACAGAATCTACGAGCAGTACTTC CASSGADRIYEQYF
TRBJ2-7 TRBV4-1 NA many TGCGCCAGCAGCCCATCAGGGGCCCCGGGGAACGAGCAGTACTTC CASSPSGAPGNEQYF
TRBJ1-6 TRBV30 NA few TGTGCCTGGAGTATCCAGGATAATTCACCCCTCCACTTT CAWSIQDNSPLHF
TRBJ1-1 TRBV6-5 NA many TGTGCCAGCAGTTACTCAGGGGTTACTGAAGCTTTCTTT CASSYSGVTEAFF
TRBJ2-5 TRBV2 NA many TGTGCCAGCAGTGGGTTTAGCGTCGGGGAGACCCAGTACTTC CASSGFSVGETQYF
TRBJ1-1 TRBV12-3/TRBV12-4 NA many TGTGCCAGCAGTTTTGGGGCAGGAAAAGCTTTCTTT CASSFGAGKAFF
TRBJ2-1 TRBV6-2/TRBV6-3 NA few TGTGCCAGCAGGCGGGGTTATGGCAATGAGCAGTTCTTC CASRRGYGNEQFF
TRBJ1-2 TRBV5-5 NA NA TGTGCCAGCACTTTCGGAGGGTTTGGGGATGGCTACACCTTC CASTFGGFGDGYTF
TRBJ1-2 TRBV6-2/TRBV6-3 TRBD1 few TGTGCCAGCAGTTACCTACTGACAGGGCGCTATGGCTACACCTTC CASSYLLTGRYGYTF
TRBJ1-1 TRBV12-3/TRBV12-4 NA once TGTGCCAGCAGTCTATATAGGAGCGAAGCTTTCTTT CASSLYRSEAFF
TRBJ2-7 TRBV6-5 NA many TGTGCCAGCAGCCCACCGTTGGACACCTACGAGCAGTACTTC CASSPPLDTYEQYF
TRBJ1-3 TRBV6-1 NA many TGTGCCAGCAGTGAAGGCGGCGGCTCTGGAAACACCATATATTTT CASSEGGGSGNTIYF
TRBJ1-1 TRBV5-1 NA NA TGCGCCAGCAGCTCTTGGGGGTGGGACACTGAAGCTTTCTTT CASSSWGWDTEAFF
TRBJ1-2 TRBV29-1 NA NA TGCAGCGTTTTCAGGGTTATCTATGGCTACACCTTC CSVFRVIYGYTF
TRBJ1-2 TRBV5-1 NA many TGCGCCAGCAGCTTGGAGGCTCTGAGATATGGCTACACCTTC CASSLEALRYGYTF
TRBJ2-7 TRBV11-2 TRBD1 many TGTGCCAGCAGTTCCGGGGTGGGGACAGCCTCCTACGAGCAGTACTTC CASSSGVGTASYEQYF
TRBJ2-1 TRBV20-1 TRBD2 NA TGCAGTGCTAGAGATGGGGGGCTAGCGGGAAGTGAGCAGTTCTTC CSARDGGLAGSEQFF
TRBJ1-1 TRBV9 TRBD1 many TGTGCCAGCAGCGACCGGGACAGCACCCTGAACACTGAAGCTTTCTTT CASSDRDSTLNTEAFF
TRBJ2-7 TRBV20-1 TRBD2 many TGCAGTGCCGGTGGGGTAGCTAGCGGGACCTCCTACGAGCAGTACTTC CSAGGVASGTSYEQYF
TRBJ2-7 TRBV4-3 NA NA TGCGCCAGCAGCCGTTCGTCGGATAGCTCCTACGAGCAGTACTTC CASSRSSDSSYEQYF
TRBJ2-6 TRBV6-1 NA NA TGTGCCAGCAGTGAAGAGGGCAGGGGCTCTGGGGCCAACGTCCTGACTTTC CASSEEGRGSGANVLTF